Listed below are T cell receptor beta chains from one sample, sequenced in a study of T-cell reconstitution after alpha-beta-depleted transplantation in children. TCRdb re-analysed the PCR reads in MiXCR, keeping a single row per CDR3 protein. The table lists hundreds of thousands of distinct CDR3 sequences, 8.5% to 10% of them singletons, with approximately 6.6% in the top ten. Sequenced material: PBMCs from the stem cell graft donor, taken from the stem cell graft. The receptors were sampled from a human donor who donated a stem cell graft to a child with acute lymphoblastic leukemia. The CDR3 runs from the conserved cysteine through the conserved F or W. A D gene is named only where the DNA matches it firmly. Size is omitted from some rows. Given values are once, few, many or a class for expanded clones.

D gene: NA; V gene: TRBV19; clone size: few; CDR3 length: 14; J gene: TRBJ1-2; CDR3 protein: CASSDGRDGYGYTF; CDR3 DNA: TGTGCCAGTTCGGACGGTCGGGACGGCTATGGCTACACCTTC
D gene: NA; V gene: TRBV4-1; clone size: many; CDR3 length: 16; J gene: TRBJ1-5; CDR3 protein: CASSLAPGAGNQPQHF; CDR3 DNA: TGCGCCAGCAGCCTTGCCCCGGGTGCGGGCAATCAGCCCCAGCATTTT
D gene: TRBD1; V gene: TRBV29-1; clone size: NA; CDR3 length: 13; J gene: TRBJ1-2; CDR3 protein: CSASGQGVYGYTF; CDR3 DNA: TGCAGCGCTAGTGGACAGGGAGTCTATGGCTACACCTTC
D gene: TRBD1; V gene: TRBV10-3; clone size: NA; CDR3 length: 15; J gene: TRBJ2-7; CDR3 protein: CAISDMIRGKYEQYF; CDR3 DNA: TGTGCCATCAGTGACATGATCAGGGGGAAATACGAGCAGTACTTC
D gene: TRBD1; V gene: TRBV20-1; clone size: few; CDR3 length: 15; J gene: TRBJ1-5; CDR3 protein: CSARDRQGDNQPQHF; CDR3 DNA: TGCAGTGCTAGAGACCGACAGGGTGACAATCAGCCCCAGCATTTT
D gene: NA; V gene: TRBV6-1; clone size: few; CDR3 length: 13; J gene: TRBJ1-2; CDR3 protein: CATGRDPDYGYTF; CDR3 DNA: TGTGCCACCGGGCGGGACCCAGACTATGGCTACACCTTC
D gene: NA; V gene: TRBV7-9; clone size: many; CDR3 length: 17; J gene: TRBJ1-4; CDR3 protein: CASSLGLVRPKIGKLFF; CDR3 DNA: TGTGCCAGCAGCTTAGGGCTCGTTCGCCCAAAGATAGGAAAACTGTTTTTT
D gene: TRBD2; V gene: TRBV14; clone size: many; CDR3 length: 16; J gene: TRBJ2-1; CDR3 protein: CASSPPGGGADNEQFF; CDR3 DNA: TGTGCCAGCAGCCCCCCAGGCGGGGGGGCGGACAATGAGCAGTTCTTC
D gene: NA; V gene: TRBV20-1; clone size: many; CDR3 length: 14; J gene: TRBJ2-7; CDR3 protein: CSARDTGLYYEQYF; CDR3 DNA: TGCAGTGCTAGAGATACTGGTTTGTATTACGAGCAGTACTTC
D gene: NA; V gene: TRBV10-3; clone size: few; CDR3 length: 15; J gene: TRBJ2-2; CDR3 protein: CAISRPGKTTGELFF; CDR3 DNA: TGTGCCATCAGCCGACCAGGAAAGACCACCGGGGAGCTGTTTTTT